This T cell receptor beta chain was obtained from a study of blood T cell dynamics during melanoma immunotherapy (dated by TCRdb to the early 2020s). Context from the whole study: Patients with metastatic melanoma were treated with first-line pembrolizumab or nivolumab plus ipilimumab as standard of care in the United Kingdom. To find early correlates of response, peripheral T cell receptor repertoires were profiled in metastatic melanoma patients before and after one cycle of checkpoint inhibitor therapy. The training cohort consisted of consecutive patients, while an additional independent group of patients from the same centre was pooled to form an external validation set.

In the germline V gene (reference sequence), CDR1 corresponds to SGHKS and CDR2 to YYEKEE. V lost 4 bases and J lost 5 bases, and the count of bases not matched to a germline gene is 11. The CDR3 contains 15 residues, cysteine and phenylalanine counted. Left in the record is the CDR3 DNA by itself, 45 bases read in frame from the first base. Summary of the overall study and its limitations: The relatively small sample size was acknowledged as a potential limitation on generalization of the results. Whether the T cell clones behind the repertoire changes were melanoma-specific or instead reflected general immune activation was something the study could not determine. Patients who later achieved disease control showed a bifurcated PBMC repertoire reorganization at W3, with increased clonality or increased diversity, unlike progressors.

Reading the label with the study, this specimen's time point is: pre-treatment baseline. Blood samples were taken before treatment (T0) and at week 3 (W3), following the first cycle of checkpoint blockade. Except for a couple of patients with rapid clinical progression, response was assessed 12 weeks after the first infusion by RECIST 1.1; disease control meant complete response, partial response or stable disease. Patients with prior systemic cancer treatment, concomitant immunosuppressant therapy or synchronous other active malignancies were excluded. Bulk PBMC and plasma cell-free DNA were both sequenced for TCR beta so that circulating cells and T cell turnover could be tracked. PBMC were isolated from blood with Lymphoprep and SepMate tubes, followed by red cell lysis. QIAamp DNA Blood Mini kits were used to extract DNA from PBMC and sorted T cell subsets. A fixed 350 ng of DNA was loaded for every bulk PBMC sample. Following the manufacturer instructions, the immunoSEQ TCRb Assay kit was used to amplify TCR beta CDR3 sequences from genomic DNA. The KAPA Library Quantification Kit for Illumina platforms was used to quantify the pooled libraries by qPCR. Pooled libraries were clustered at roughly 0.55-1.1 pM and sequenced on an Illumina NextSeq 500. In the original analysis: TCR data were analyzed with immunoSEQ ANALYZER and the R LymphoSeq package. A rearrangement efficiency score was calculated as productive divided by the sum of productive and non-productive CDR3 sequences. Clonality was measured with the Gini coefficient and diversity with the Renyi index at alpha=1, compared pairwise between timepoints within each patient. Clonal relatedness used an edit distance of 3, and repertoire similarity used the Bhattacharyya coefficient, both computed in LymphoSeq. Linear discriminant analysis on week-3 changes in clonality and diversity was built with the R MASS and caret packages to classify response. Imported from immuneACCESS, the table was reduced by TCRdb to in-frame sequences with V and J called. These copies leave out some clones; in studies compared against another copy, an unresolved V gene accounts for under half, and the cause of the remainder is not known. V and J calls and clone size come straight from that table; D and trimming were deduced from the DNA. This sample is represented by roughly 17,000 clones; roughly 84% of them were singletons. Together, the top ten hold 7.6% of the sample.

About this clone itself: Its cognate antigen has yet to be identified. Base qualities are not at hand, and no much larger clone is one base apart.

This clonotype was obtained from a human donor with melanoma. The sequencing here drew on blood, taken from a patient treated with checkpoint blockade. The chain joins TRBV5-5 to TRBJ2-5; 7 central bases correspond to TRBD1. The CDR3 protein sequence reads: CASSTGTAQGETQYF. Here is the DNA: TGTGCCAGCAGCACTGGGACAGCCCAAGGGGAGACCCAGTACTTC.